Shown below are 18 T cell receptor beta chains from a single sample sequenced in a study of a mutant IDH1 vaccine in newly diagnosed glioma. The time point denotes: baseline, week 1 (first vaccination visit). Regarding treatment: pre-vaccination baseline after standard-of-care therapy. Profiled with immunoSEQ multiplex PCR; TCRdb holds only in-frame clones, not every one. The table includes 50,000 to 65,000 clones, 80% to 90% detected once. The sequencing used PBMCs, collected from a glioma patient treated with radiotherapy, temozolomide or both. Receptors originate from a man aged 18 to 29 with glioma.

V is TRBV7-9 and J is TRBJ2-6, with D hard to call. Trimming shortened V by 1 base and J by 0 bases, and 10 bases separated the two germline ends. Germline V CDR1 and CDR2: SEHNR, FQNEAQ (reference sequence). This CDR3 contains 17 residues. CDR3 region: CASSLVVQSSGANVLTF. The CDR3, as DNA: TGTGCCAGCAGCTTAGTCGTTCAGAGCTCTGGGGCCAACGTCCTGACTTTC. Drawing the rest from reference TRBV7-9 and TRBJ2-6, the complete variable domain is DTGVSQNPRHKITKRGQNVTFRCDPISEHNRLYWYRQTLGQGPEFLTYFQNEAQLEKSRLLSDRFSAERPKGSFSTLEIQRTEQGDSAMYLCASSLVVQSSGANVLTFGAGSRLTVL.

This chain uses TRBV7-2 with TRBJ1-3; D is perhaps TRBD1 (6 bases). The V end was cut by 5 bases, the J end by 0 bases, with 20 bases between. This CDR3 contains 18 residues. Germline CDR1 SGHTA, CDR2 FQGNSA. The CDR3 bases are TGTGCCAGCAGCGGACGGGACACCCAGTTACTCTCTGGAAACACCATATATTTT. It translates to CASSGRDTQLLSGNTIYF.

The genes are TRBV9 and TRBJ2-3, with 9 bases that match TRBD2. Germline V gene lookup returns CDR1 SGDLS and CDR2 YYNGEE. J was trimmed by 4 bases and V by 3 bases; bases with no gene match: 3. The CDR3 is made up of 14 amino acids. CDR3: CASSAGLASDTQYF. The CDR3 DNA reads as TGTGCCAGCAGCGCCGGACTAGCGTCAGATACGCAGTATTTT.

V is TRBV6-6 and J is TRBJ2-7; 9 bases fit TRBD1. The CDR3 extends over 15 amino acids. The germline V gene has CDR1 MNHNY and CDR2 SVGAGI (reference sequence). Losses at the gene ends were 4 bases for V and 5 bases for J; bases not matched to a gene: 9. The CDR3 reads CASSSYTGGAHEQYF. The CDR3 DNA is TGTGCCAGCAGTTCGTATACAGGGGGCGCCCACGAGCAGTACTTC.

The chain employs TRBV18 and TRBJ1-1; maybe TRBD1 (5 bases). The CDR3 extends over 13 amino acids. Germline values: CDR1 KGHSH, CDR2 LQKENI. V lost 1 base to trimming and J lost 6 bases, with 9 bases between them. CDR3 residues: CASSPRSRAEAFF. The CDR3 bases are TGTGCCAGCTCACCACGCTCCAGGGCTGAAGCTTTCTTT.

The rearrangement uses TRBV18 and TRBJ1-5, with unresolved D. This CDR3 contains 15 residues. Germline CDR1 KGHSH, CDR2 LQKENI. Trimming took off 6 bases at V and 2 bases at J, with 14 bases between the two ends. The CDR3: CASSPTQSGNQPQHF. In DNA, the CDR3 is TGTGCCAGCTCCCCGACCCAGAGCGGCAATCAGCCCCAGCATTTT.

DNA for the CDR3: TGTGCCAGCAGCTTGTCTTTATACGAGCAGTACTTC. Amino acid sequence: CASSLSLYEQYF. The rearrangement links TRBV7-2 to TRBJ2-7; D gene unclear. CDR3 length equals 12 residues. Germline loops: CDR1 SGHTA, CDR2 FQGNSA. With 3 bases removed from V and 4 bases from J, the gap between germline ends came to 7 bases. Based on the CDR3 plus reference TRBV7-2 and TRBJ2-7, the full variable domain is GAGVSQSPSNKVTEKGKDVELRCDPISGHTALYWYRQSLGQGLEFLIYFQGNSAPDKSGLPSDRFSAERTGGSVSTLTIQRTQQEDSAVYLCASSLSLYEQYFGPGTRLTVT.

This clone was observed once. J is TRBJ2-7 and V is TRBV4-2, with TRBD1 matching over 7 bases. This CDR3 has 15 residues. J gave up 5 bases and V 5 bases, and 12 bases lay outside the gene matches. The V gene's germline CDR1 is LGHNA and CDR2 YNFKEQ. CDR3 nucleotide sequence: TGTGCCAGCAGCGCTCCCGGGACAGAGAACCACGAGCAGTACTTC. Translated: CASSAPGTENHEQYF.

This chain connects TRBV6-6 to TRBJ1-1; D is uncertain. This CDR3 spans 15 amino acids. Trimming removed 0 bases from V and 1 base from J, with 9 bases in between. Germline V gene sequence: CDR1 MNHNY, CDR2 SVGAGI (reference sequence). The CDR3 region has the DNA TGTGCCAGCAGTTACTCGAACCAGAAGAACACTGAAGCTTTCTTT. It encodes CASSYSNQKNTEAFF.

The chain is built from TRBV18 and TRBJ1-1, with D perhaps TRBD1 (6 bases). Trimming cost V 3 bases and J 0 bases, with 17 bases left between them. The germline V gene encodes CDR1 KGHSH and CDR2 LQKENI. The CDR3 covers 17 residues. This CDR3 reads CASSPRGGTGLNTEAFF. CDR3 coding DNA: TGTGCCAGCTCACCCAGGGGCGGGACGGGGTTGAACACTGAAGCTTTCTTT.

Turning to this clone: One junction end disagrees with the germline gene, perhaps due to a read error. V is TRBV19 and J is TRBJ2-1; 8 bases are a match to TRBD2. The germline CDR1 and CDR2 sequences are LNHDA and SQIVND (reference sequence). The CDR3 is made up of 15 amino acids. CDR3 residues: CASRIAGSSYNEQFF. The DNA of the CDR3 is TGTGCCAGTAGAATAGCGGGGAGCTCCTACAATGAGCAGTTCTTC.

For this clone: At the DNA level, this CDR3 is encoded by other sequences in the same sample as well. This chain connects TRBV27 to TRBJ1-1; tentative D call: TRBD1 (6 bases). The CDR3 sequence is 14 residues long. The germline CDR1 and CDR2 sequences are MNHEY and SMNVEV (reference sequence). V lost 5 bases and J 2 bases, leaving 12 bases between the germline ends. Written as DNA, the CDR3 is TGTGCCAGCAGTCCTCTACAGGGAAACACTGAAGCTTTCTTT. Translated: CASSPLQGNTEAFF.

About this clone itself: At one end the junction does not follow the germline gene, possibly because of a read error. The chain carries TRBV7-2 and TRBJ2-7, with D maybe TRBD1 (6 bases). CDR1 is SGHTA, CDR2 FQGNSA, per germline. This CDR3 comprises 13 residues. The CDR3 loop is CASRFTGTYEQYF. The CDR3 DNA sequence: TGTGCCAGCAGATTCACAGGGACCTATGAGCAGTACTTC.

This sequence joins TRBV6-5 and TRBJ2-7, with D perhaps TRBD1 (7 bases). Germline V lookup: CDR1 MNHEY, CDR2 SVGAGI. This CDR3 comprises 13 residues. V shed 2 bases and J shed 6 bases, with 11 bases lying between them. The DNA of the CDR3 is TGTGCCAGCAGTTACCAGGGGGGAAGCGAGCAGTACTTC. As protein: CASSYQGGSEQYF.

This clone was counted a single time. The chain couples TRBV5-1 to TRBJ2-1, with TRBD2 matching 13 bases. J lost 1 base, V lost 0 bases, and 4 bases had no gene match. Germline V lookup: CDR1 SGHRS, CDR2 YFSETQ. CDR3 length: 18 residues. CDR3 in amino acids: CASSLVLAGGQSYNEQFF. The DNA for the CDR3 is TGCGCCAGCAGCTTGGTACTAGCGGGAGGGCAGTCCTACAATGAGCAGTTCTTC.

The CDR3 nucleotides read TGTGCCAGCAGCCATTCAGGGTTTGGGGGCAATCAGCCCCAGCATTTT. Translated: CASSHSGFGGNQPQHF. The chain uses TRBV7-8 and TRBJ1-5; maybe TRBD1 (5 bases). Germline CDR1 reads SGHVS; CDR2 reads FQNEAQ. The V gene lost 5 bases and the J gene lost 2 bases, with 16 bases spanning the gap. The CDR3 consists of 16 residues. Supplemented by reference TRBV7-8 and TRBJ1-5, the full variable domain reads GAGVSQSPRYKVAKRGQDVALRCDPISGHVSLFWYQQALGQGPEFLTYFQNEAQLDKSGLPSDRFFAERPEGSVSTLKIQRTQQEDSAVYLCASSHSGFGGNQPQHFGDGTRLSIL.

The gene calls are TRBV5-1 and TRBJ1-6; 9 bases line up with TRBD1. The germline V gene encodes CDR1 SGHRS and CDR2 YFSETQ. After removal of 4 bases from V and 10 bases from J, the junction contained 12 bases not matched to a gene. The CDR3 contains 16 residues. The CDR3 DNA follows: TGCGCCAGCAGCCCGGGACAGGGTAAAAGGGGGTCACCCCTCCACTTT. This encodes CASSPGQGKRGSPLHF.

This chain uses TRBV5-4 with TRBJ1-1; TRBD1 agrees at 11 bases. V gave up 4 bases and J gave up 4 bases; unmatched junction bases: 6. The CDR3 loop spans 15 amino acids. Germline CDR1 is SGHNT and CDR2 is YYREEE (reference sequence). The CDR3 DNA follows: TGTGCCAGCAGCCCGGACAGGGGGCGGGGCACTGAAGCTTTCTTT. This gives the protein CASSPDRGRGTEAFF.